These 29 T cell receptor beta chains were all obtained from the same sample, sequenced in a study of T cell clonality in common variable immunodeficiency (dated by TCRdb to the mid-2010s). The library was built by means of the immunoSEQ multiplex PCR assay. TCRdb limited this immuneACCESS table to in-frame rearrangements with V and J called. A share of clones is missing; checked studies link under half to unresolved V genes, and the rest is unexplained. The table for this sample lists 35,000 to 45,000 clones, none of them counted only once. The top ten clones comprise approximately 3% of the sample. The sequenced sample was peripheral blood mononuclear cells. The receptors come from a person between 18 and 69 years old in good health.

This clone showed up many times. The CDR3 sequence: CASSDDSFGGNTEAFF. The covered CDR3 bases are TGTGCCAGCAGTGATGACTCTTTTGGAGGGAACACTGAA. J is TRBJ1-1 and V is TRBV2; no clear D gene. The CDR3 extends 3 residues past the end of the read, so its final part is completed from the germline J gene. The ends were cut back, 3 bases at V and 1 base at J, with 15 bases in the middle. This CDR3 spans 16 amino acids. CDR1 and CDR2 from the germline V gene are SNHLY and FYNNEI.

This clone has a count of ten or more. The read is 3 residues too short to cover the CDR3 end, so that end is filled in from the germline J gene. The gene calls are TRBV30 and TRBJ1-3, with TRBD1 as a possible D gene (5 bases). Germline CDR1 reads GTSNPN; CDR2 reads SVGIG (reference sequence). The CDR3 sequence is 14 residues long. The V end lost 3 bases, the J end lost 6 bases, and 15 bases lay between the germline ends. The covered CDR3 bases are TGTGCCTGGAGATTGGAGGGGTTAGAAAACACC. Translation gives CAWRLEGLENT. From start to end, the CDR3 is CAWRLEGLENTIYF.

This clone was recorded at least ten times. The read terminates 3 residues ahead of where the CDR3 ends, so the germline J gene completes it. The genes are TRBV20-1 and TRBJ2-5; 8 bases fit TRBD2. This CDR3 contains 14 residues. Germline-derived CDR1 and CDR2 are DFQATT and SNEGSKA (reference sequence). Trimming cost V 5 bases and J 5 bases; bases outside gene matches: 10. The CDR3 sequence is CSAVGTSSLETQYF. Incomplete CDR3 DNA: TGCAGTGCTGTGGGGACTAGTAGTCTCGAGACC.

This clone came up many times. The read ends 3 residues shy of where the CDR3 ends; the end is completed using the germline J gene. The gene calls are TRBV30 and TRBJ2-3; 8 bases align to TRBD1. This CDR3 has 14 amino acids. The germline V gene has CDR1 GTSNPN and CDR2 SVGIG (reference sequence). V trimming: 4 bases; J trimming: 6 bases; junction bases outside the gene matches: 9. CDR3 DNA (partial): TGTGCCTGGACCGACCAGGGGGCAGGTGATACG. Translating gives CAWTDQGAGDT. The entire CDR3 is CAWTDQGAGDTQYF.

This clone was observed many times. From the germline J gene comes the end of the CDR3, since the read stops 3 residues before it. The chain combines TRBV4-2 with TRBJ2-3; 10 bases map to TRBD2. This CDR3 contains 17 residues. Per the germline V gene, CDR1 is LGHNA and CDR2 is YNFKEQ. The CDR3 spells CASSQVDSSGGLETQYF. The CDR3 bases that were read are TGTGCCAGCAGCCAAGTGGATTCTAGCGGGGGTCTGGAGACG.

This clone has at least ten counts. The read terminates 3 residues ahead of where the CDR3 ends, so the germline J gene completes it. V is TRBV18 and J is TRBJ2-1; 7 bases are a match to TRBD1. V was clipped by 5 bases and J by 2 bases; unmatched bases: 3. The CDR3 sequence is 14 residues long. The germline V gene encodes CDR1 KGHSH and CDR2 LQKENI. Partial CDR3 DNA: TGTGCCAGCTCAGGACAGGCCACCTACAATGAG. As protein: CASSGQATYNE. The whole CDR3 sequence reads CASSGQATYNEQFF.

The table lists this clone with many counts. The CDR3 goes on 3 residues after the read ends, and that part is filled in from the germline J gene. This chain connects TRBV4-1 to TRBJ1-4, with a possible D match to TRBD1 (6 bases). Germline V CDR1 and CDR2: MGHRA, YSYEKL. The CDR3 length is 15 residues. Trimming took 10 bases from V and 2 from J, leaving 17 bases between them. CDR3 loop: CATQGRGFTNEKLFF. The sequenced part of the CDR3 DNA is TGCGCCACCCAAGGCAGGGGATTTACTAATGAAAAA.

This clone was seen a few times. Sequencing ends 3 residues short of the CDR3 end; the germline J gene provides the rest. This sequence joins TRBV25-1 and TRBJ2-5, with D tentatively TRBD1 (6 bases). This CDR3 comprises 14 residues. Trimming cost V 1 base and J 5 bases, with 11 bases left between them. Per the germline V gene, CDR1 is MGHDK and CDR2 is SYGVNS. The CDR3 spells CASSELGGVETQYF. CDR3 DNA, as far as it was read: TGTGCCAGCAGTGAATTAGGGGGAGTGGAGACC.

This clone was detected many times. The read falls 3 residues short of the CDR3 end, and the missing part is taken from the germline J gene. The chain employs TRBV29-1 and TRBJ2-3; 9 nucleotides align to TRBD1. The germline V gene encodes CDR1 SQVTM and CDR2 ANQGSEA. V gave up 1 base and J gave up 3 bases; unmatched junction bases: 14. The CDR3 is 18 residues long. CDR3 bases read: TGCAGCGTTGAAGGGACAGGGGATGGGGGAGTCACGACAGATACG. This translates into CSVEGTGDGGVTTDT. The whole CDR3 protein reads CSVEGTGDGGVTTDTQYF.

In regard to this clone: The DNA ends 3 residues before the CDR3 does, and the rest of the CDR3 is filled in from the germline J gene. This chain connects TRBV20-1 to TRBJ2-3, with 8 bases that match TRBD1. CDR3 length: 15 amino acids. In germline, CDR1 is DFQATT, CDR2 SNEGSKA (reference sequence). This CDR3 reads CSARDWGTGGQPQYF. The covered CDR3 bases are TGCAGTGCTAGAGATTGGGGAACAGGGGGACAGCCG.

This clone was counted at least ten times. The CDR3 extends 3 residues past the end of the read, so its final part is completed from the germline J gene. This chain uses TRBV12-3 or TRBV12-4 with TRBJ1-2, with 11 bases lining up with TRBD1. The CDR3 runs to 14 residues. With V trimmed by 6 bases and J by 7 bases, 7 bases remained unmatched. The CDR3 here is CASSWTGGRGGYTF. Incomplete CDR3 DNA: TGTGCCAGCAGCTGGACAGGGGGCAGGGGTGGC.

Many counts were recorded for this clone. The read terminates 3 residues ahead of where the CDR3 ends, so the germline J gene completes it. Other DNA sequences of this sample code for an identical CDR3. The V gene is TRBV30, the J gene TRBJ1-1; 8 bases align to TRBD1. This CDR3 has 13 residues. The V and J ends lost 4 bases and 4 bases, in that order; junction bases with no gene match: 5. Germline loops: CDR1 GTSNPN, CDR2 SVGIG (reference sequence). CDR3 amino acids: CAWTPRGPTEAFF. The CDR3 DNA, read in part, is TGTGCCTGGACTCCCAGGGGGCCCACTGAA. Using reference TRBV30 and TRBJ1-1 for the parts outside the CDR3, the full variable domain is SQTIHQWPATLVQPVGSPLSLECTVEGTSNPNLYWYRQAAGRGLQLLFYSVGIGQISSEVPQNLSASRPQDRQFILSSKKLLLSDSGFYLCAWTPRGPTEAFFGQGTRLTVV.

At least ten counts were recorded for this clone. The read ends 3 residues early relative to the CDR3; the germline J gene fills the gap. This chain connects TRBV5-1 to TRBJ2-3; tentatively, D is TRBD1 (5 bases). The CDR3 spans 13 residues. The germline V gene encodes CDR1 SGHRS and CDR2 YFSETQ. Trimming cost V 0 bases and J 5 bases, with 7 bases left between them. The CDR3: CASSLEGVDTQYF. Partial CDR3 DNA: TGCGCCAGCAGCTTGGAAGGGGTAGATACG.

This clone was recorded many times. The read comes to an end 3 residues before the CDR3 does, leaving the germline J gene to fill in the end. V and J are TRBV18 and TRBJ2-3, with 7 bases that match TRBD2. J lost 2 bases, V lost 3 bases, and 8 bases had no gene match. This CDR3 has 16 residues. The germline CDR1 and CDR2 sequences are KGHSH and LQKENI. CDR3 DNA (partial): TGTGCCAGCTCACCCGATAAGGGACTATCCACAGATACG. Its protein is CASSPDKGLSTDT. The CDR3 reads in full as CASSPDKGLSTDTQYF.

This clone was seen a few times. CDR3 sequence: CASSFGQGVNTEAFF. The DNA read from the CDR3 is TGTGCCAGCAGTTTCGGACAGGGGGTTAACACTGAA. The chain is built from TRBV2 and TRBJ1-1; TRBD1 matches 10 bases. From the germline J gene comes the end of the CDR3, since the read stops 3 residues before it. Germline lookup yields CDR1 SNHLY and CDR2 FYNNEI. The trim removed 5 bases at V and 2 bases at J, leaving 5 bases unmatched. CDR3 length: 15 residues.

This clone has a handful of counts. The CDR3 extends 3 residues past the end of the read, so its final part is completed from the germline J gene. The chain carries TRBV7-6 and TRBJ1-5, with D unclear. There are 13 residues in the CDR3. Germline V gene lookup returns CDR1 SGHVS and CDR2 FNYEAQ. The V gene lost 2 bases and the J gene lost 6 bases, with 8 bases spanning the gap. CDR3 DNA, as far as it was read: TGTGCCAGCAGCTTATCTTCAGGTCAGCCC. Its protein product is CASSLSSGQP. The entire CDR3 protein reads CASSLSSGQPQHF. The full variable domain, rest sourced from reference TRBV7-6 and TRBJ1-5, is GAGVSQSPRYKVTKRGQDVALRCDPISGHVSLYWYRQALGQGPEFLTYFNYEAQQDKSGLPNDRFSAERPEGSISTLTIQRTEQRDSAMYRCASSLSSGQPQHFGDGTRLSIL.

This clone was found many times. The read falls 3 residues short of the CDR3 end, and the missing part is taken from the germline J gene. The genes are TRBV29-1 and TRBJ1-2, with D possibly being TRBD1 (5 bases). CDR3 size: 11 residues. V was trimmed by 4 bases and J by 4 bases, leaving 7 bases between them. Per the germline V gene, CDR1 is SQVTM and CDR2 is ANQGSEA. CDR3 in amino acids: CSVADSYGYTF. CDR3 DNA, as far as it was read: TGCAGCGTTGCTGACAGCTATGGC.

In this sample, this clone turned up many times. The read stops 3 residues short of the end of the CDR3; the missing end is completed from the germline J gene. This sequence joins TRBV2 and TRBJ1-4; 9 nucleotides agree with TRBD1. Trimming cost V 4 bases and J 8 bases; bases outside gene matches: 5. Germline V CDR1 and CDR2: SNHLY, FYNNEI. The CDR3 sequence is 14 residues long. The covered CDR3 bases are TGTGCCAGCAGTGCAACAGGGGGCGAGGAAAAA. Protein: CASSATGGEEK. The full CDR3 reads CASSATGGEEKLFF.

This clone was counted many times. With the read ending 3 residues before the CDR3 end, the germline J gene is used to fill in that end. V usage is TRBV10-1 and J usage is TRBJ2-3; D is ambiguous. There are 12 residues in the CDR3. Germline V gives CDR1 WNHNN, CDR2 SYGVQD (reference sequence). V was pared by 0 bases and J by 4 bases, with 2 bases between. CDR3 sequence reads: CASSESADTQYF. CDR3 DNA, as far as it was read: TGCGCCAGCAGTGAGTCCGCAGATACG.

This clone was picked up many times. CDR3 DNA, as far as it was read: TGTGCCTGGAGAGGGACAGACTATGGC. This codes for CAWRGTDYG. The CDR3 as a whole reads CAWRGTDYGYTF. V gene TRBV30 combines with J gene TRBJ1-2; 7 positions match TRBD1. With the read ending 3 residues before the CDR3 end, the germline J gene is used to fill in that end. There are 12 residues in the CDR3. The junction had 1 base not matched to a gene; V was cut back by 3 bases and J by 3 bases. Germline V CDR1 and CDR2: GTSNPN, SVGIG (reference sequence).

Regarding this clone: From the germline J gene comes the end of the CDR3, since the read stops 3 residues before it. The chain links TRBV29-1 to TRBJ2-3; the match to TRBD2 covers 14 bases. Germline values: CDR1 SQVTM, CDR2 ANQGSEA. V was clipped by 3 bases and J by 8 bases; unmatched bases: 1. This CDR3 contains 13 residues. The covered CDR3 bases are TGCAGCGTTGAGACTAGCGGGGGGGTTACG. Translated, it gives CSVETSGGVT. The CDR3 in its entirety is CSVETSGGVTQYF.

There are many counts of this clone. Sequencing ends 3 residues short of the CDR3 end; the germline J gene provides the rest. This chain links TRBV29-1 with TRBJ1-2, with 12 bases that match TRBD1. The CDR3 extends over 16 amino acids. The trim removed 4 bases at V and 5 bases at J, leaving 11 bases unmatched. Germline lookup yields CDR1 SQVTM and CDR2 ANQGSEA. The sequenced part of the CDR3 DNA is TGCAGCGTTGCCGTCCCGGGACAGGGGGCGCCTTATGGC. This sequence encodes CSVAVPGQGAPYG. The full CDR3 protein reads CSVAVPGQGAPYGYTF.

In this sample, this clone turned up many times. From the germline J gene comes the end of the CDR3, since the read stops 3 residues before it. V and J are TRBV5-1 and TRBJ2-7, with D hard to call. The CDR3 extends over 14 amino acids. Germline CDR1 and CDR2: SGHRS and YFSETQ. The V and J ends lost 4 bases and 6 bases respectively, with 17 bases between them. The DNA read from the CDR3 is TGCGCCAGCAGCATGCGGAAAAACTATGGCGAG. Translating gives CASSMRKNYGE. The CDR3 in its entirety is CASSMRKNYGEQYF.

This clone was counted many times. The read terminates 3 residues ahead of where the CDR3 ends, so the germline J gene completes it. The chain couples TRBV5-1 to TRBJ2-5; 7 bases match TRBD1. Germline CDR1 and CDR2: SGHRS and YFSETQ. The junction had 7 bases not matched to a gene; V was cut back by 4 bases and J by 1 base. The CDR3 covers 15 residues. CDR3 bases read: TGCGCCAGCAGCCCGAGGGGGCTGCCCCAAGAGACC. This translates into CASSPRGLPQET. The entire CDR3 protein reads CASSPRGLPQETQYF.

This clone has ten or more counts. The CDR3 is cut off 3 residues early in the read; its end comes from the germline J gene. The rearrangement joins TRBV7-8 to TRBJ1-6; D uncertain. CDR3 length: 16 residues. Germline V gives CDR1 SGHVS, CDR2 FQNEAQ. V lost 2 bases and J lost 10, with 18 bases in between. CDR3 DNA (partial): TGTGCCAGCAGCTTATTACCCCCAGGACTCGGGTCACCC. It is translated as CASSLLPPGLGSP. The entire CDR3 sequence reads CASSLLPPGLGSPLHF.

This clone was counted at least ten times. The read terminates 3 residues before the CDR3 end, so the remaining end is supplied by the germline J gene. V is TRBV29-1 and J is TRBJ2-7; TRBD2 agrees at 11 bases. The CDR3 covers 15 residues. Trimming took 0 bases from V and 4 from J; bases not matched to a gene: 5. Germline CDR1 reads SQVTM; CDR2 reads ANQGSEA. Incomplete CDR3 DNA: TGCAGCGTTGAAGAGGCTAGCGGGAGGCCATACGAG. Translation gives CSVEEASGRPYE. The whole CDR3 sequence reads CSVEEASGRPYEQYF.

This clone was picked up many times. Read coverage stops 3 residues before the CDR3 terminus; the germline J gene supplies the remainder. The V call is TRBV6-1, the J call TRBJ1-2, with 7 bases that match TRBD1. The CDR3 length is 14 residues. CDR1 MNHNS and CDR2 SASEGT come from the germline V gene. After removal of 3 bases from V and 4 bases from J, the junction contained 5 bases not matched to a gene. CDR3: CASSEIGTAYGYTF. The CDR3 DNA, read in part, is TGTGCCAGCAGTGAGATTGGGACAGCCTATGGC.

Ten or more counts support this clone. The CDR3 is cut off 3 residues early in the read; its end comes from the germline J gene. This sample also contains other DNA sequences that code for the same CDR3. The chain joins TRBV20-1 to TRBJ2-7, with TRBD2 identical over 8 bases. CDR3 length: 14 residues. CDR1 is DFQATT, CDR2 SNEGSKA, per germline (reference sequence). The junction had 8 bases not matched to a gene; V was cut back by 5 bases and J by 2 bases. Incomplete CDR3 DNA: TGCAGTGCTCGAACCGGGACTAGAGCCTACGAG. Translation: CSARTGTRAYE. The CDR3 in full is CSARTGTRAYEQYF.

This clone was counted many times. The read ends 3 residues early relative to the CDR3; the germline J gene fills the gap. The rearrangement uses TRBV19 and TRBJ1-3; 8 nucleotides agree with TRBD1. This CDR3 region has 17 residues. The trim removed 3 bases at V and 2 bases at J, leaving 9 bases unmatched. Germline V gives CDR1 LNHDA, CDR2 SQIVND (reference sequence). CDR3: CASSIDGAGGPGNTIYF. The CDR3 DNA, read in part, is TGTGCCAGTAGTATCGATGGAGCAGGGGGCCCTGGAAACACC.